This T cell receptor (beta chain) is from a study of beta chain features in type 1 diabetes. On the study more broadly: Cell yields, gender and age were similar in healthy donors and patients. General study findings and limits: Within patients, naive, central memory and Treg TCRB repertoires seemed more similar than within healthy donors. For Type 1 diabetes patients, all four CD4+ subsets carried TCRB CDR3s that were moderately but significantly shorter.

Investigators reverse transcribed all isolated RNA, so they sequenced expressed TCRB transcripts. Sequenced by immunoSEQ multiplex PCR; TCRdb stores in-frame clones only, minus some. In the table there are 600,000 to 700,000 clones, around an eighth of which are singletons. Germline values: CDR1 SNHLY, CDR2 FYNNEI. V gave up 8 bases and J gave up 5 bases, with 18 bases separating them. This CDR3 has 15 residues. Notes on this clone: Its antigen is not identified.

This chain joins TRBV2 and TRBJ2-2; weak D call: TRBD2 (6 bases). Sequenced: naive CD4+ T cells from blood. The receptor comes from a man between 18 and 29 years old with type 1 diabetes. The CDR3 DNA is TGTGCCAGCGCTGAGGGCAGGGCGGGAACCGGGGAGCTGTTTTTT. Translated, it gives CASAEGRAGTGELFF.